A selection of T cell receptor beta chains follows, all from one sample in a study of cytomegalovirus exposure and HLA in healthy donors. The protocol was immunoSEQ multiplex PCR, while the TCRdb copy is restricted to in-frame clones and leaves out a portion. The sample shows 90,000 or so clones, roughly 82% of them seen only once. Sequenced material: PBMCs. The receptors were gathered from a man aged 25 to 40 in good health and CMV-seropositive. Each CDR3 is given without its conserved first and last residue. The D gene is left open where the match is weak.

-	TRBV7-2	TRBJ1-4	ASSLGGSREKLF
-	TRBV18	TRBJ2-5	ASSSEETQY
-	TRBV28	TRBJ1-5	ASSPPLNQPQH
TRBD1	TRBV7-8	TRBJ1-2	ASSRDRVDYGYT
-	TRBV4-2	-	ASSQELASVYEQY
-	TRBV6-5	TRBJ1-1	ASSPHRGLNTEAF
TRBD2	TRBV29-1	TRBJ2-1	SVELASGSTEQF
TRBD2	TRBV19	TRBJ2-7	ASSSSKISGSAEQY
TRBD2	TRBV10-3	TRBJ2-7	AISESGLAYEQY
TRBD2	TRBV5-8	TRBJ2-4	ASSWTSGTGAKNIQY
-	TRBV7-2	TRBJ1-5	ASEPGGSSNQPQH
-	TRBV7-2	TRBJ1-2	ASSLEFTPNLSGYT
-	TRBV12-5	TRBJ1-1	ASGLGRGNTEAF
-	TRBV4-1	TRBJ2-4	ASSQDDAGRAGQY
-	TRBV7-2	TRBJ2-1	ASSLVVTGGEQF
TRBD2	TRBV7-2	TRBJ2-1	ASSLAGTSANEQF
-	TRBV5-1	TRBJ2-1	ASSLDQGLNEQF
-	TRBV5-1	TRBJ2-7	ASSADYEQY
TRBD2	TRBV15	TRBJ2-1	ATSNPGGSDNEQF
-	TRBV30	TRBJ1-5	AWSVQSNQPQH
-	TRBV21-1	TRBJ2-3	ASSKVSRTSGRQLLTDTQY
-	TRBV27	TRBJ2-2	ASSFWSKETGGTGELF
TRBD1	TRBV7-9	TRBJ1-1	ASSETGAATEAF
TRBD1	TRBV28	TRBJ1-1	ASSLVQGILNTEAF
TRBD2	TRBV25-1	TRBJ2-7	ASSDQRLAGEVEQY
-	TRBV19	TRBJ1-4	ASSLRSHPGEKLF
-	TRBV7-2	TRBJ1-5	ASSFEANQPQH
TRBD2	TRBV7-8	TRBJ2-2	ASSLLAANTGELF